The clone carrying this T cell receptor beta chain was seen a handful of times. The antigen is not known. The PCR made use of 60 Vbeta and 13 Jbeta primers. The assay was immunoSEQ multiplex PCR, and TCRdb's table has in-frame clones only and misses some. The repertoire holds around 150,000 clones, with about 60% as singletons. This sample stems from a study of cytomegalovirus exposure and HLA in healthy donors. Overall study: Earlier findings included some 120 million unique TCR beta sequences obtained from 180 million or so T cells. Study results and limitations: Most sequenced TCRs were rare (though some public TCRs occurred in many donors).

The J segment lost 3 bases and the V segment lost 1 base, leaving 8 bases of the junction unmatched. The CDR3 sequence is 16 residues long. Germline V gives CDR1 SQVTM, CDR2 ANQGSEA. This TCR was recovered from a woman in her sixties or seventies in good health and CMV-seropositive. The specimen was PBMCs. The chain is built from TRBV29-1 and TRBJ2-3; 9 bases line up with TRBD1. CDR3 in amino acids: CSVEGGNRGLTDTQYF. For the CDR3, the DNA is TGCAGCGTTGAAGGGGGCAACAGGGGGCTAACAGATACGCAGTATTTT.